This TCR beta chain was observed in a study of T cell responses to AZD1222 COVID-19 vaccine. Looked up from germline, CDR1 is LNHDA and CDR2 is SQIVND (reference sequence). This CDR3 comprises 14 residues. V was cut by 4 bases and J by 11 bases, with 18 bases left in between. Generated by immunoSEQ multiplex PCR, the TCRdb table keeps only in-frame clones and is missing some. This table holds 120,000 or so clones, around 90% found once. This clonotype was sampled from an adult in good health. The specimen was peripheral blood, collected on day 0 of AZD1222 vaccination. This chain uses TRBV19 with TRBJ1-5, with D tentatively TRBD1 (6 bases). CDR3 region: CASSTGASHWAQHF. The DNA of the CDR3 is TGTGCCAGTAGTACGGGGGCCTCCCATTGGGCCCAGCATTTT.